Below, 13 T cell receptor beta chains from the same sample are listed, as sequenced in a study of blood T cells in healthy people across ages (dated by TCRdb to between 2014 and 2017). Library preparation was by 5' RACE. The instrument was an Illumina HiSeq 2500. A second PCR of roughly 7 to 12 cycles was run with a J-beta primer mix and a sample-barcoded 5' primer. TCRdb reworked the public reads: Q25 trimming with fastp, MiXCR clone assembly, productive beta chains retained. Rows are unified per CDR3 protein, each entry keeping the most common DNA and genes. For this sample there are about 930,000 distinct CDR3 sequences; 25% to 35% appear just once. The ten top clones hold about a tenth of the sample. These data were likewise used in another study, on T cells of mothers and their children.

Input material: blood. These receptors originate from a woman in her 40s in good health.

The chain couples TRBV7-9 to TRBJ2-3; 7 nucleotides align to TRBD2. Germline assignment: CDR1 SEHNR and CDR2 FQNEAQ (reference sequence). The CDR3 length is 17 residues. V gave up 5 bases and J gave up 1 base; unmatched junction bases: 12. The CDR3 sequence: CASSRWLGGGGTDTQYF. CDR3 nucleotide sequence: TGTGCCAGCAGCCGCTGGTTAGGCGGGGGAGGCACAGATACGCAGTATTTT.

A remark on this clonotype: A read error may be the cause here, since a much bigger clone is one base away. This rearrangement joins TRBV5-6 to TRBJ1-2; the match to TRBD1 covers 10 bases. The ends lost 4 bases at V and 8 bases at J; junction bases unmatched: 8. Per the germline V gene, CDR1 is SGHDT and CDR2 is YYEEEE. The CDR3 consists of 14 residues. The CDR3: CASSRRQGAIGYTF. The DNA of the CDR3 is TGTGCCAGCAGCCGAAGACAGGGGGCCATCGGCTACACCTTC.

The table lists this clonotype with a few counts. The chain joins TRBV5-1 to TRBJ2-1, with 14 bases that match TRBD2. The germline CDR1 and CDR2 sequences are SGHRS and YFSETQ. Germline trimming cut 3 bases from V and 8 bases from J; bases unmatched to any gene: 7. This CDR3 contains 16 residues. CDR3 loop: CASSSPGLAGVYEQFF. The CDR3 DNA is TGCGCCAGCAGCTCCCCGGGACTAGCGGGGGTATATGAGCAGTTCTTC.

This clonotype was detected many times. The CDR3 here is CASSPPVGGQVDIQYF. CDR3 sequence (DNA): TGTGCCAGCTCACCACCGGTAGGGGGCCAGGTCGACATTCAGTACTTC. The rearrangement links TRBV18 to TRBJ2-4; 7 nucleotides match TRBD1. CDR3 length: 16 amino acids. The V segment lost 0 bases and the J segment 8 bases; nucleotides outside the gene matches: 10. Germline-derived CDR1 and CDR2 are KGHSH and LQKENI. Looking up the rest from reference TRBV18 and TRBJ2-4 gives the full variable domain: NAGVMQNPRHLVRRRGQEARLRCSPMKGHSHVYWYRQLPEEGLKFMVYLQKENIIDESGMPKERFSAEFPKEGPSILRIQQVVRGDSAAYFCASSPPVGGQVDIQYFGAGTRLSVL.

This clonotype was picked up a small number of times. The CDR3 loop reads CASSLGASGAEQFF. CDR3 DNA sequence: TGCGCCAGCAGCTTGGGGGCATCAGGGGCGGAGCAGTTCTTC. The rearrangement links TRBV5-1 to TRBJ2-1; weak D call: TRBD1 (6 bases). The CDR3 extends over 14 amino acids. Germline lookup yields CDR1 SGHRS and CDR2 YFSETQ. Trimming cost V 0 bases and J 10 bases, with 14 bases left between them.

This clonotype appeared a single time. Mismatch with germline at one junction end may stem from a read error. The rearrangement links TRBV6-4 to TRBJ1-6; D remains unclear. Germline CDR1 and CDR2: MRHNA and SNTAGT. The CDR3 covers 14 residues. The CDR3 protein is CASSPSPGNSPIHF. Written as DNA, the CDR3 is TGTGCCAGCAGTCCGAGTCCGGGGAATTCACCCATCCACTTT.

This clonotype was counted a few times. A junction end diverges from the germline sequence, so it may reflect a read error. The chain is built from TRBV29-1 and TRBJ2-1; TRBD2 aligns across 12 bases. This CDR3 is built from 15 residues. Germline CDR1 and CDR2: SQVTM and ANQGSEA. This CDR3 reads CGVLGLAGFPYEQFF. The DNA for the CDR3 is TGCGGCGTCCTGGGACTAGCGGGCTTTCCCTACGAGCAGTTCTTC.

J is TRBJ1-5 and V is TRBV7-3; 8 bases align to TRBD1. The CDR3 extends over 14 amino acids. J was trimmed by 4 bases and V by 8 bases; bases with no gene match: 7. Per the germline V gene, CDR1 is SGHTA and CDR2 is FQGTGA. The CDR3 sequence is CASQHRTGNQPQHF. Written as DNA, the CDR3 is TGTGCCAGCCAGCATAGGACAGGGAATCAGCCCCAGCATTTT.

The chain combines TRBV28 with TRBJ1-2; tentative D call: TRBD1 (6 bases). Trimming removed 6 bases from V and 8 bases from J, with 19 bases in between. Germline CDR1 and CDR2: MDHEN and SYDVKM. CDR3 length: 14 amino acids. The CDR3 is CASSPTGGLGGYTF. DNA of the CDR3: TGTGCCAGCAGCCCTACGGGGGGGCTTGGGGGCTACACCTTC.

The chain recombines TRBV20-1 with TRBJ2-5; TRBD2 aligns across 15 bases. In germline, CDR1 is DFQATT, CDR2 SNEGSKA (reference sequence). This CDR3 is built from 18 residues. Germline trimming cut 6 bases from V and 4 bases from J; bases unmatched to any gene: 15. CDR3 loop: CSATRLGLAGGGVETQYF. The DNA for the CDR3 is TGCAGTGCCACCCGCCTGGGACTAGCGGGGGGCGGGGTAGAGACCCAGTACTTC.

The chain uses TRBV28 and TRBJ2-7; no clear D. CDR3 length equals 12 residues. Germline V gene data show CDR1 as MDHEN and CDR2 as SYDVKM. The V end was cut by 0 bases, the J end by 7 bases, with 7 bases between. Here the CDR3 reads CASSLWRKEQYF. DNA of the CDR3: TGTGCCAGCAGTTTATGGAGGAAGGAGCAGTACTTC.

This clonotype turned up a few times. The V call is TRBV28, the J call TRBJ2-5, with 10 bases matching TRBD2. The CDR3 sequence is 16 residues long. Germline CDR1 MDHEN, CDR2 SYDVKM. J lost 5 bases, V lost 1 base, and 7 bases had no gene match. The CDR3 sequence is CASSLSFTSGEETQYF. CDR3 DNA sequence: TGTGCCAGCAGTTTATCTTTCACTAGCGGGGAGGAGACCCAGTACTTC.

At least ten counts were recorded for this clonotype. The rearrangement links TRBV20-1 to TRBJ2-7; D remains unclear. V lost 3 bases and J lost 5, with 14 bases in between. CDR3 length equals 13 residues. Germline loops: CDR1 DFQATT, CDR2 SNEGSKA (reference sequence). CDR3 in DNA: TGCAGTGCTAGTAGGCAGGCCCGTAACGAGCAGTACTTC. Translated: CSASRQARNEQYF.